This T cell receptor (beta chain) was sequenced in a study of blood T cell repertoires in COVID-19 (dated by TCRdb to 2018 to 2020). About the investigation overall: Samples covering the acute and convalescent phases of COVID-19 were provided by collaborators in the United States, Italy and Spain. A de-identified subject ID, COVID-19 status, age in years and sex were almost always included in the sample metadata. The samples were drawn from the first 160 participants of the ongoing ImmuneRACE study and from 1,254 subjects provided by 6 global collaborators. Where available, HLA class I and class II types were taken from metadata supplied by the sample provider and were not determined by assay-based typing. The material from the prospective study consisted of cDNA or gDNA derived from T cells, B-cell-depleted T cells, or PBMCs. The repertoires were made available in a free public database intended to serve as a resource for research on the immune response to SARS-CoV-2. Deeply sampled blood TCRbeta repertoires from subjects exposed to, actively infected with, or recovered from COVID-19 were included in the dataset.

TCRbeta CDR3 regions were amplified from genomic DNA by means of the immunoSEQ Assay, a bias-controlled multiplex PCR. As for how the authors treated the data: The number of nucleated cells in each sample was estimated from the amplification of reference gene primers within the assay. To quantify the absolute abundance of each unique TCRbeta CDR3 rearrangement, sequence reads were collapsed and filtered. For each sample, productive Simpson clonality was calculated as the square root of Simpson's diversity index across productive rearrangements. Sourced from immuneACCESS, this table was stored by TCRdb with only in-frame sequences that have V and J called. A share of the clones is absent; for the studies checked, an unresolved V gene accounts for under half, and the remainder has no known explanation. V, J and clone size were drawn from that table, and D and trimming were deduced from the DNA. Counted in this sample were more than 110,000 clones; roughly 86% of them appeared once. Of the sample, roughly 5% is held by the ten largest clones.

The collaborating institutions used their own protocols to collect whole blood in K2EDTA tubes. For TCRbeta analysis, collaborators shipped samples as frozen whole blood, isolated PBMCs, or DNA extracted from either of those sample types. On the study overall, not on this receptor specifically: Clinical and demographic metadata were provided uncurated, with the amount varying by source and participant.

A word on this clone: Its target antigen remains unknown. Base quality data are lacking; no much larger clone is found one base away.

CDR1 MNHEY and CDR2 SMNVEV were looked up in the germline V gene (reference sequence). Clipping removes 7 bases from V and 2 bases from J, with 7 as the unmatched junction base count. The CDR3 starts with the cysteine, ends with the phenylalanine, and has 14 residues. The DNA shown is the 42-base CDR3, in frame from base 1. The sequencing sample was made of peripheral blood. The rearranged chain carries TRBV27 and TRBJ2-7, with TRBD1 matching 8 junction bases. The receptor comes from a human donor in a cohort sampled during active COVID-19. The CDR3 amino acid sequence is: CASTLSTGAYEQYF. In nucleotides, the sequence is TGTGCCAGCACCCTATCGACAGGGGCCTACGAGCAGTACTTC.